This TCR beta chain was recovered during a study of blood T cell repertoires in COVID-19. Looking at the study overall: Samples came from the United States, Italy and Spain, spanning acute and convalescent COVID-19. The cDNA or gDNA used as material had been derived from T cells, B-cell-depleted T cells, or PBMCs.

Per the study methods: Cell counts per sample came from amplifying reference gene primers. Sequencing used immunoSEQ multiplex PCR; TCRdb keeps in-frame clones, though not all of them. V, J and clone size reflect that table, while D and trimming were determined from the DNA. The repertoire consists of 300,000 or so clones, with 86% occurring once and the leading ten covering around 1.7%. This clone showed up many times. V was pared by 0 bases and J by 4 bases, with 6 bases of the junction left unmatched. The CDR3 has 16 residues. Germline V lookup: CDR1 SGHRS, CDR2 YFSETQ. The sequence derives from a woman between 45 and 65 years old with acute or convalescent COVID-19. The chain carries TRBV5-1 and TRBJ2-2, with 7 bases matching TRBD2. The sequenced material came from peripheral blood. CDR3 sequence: CASSLGGGRSTGELFF. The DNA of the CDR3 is TGCGCCAGCAGCTTGGGTGGCGGGAGAAGCACCGGGGAGCTGTTTTTT.